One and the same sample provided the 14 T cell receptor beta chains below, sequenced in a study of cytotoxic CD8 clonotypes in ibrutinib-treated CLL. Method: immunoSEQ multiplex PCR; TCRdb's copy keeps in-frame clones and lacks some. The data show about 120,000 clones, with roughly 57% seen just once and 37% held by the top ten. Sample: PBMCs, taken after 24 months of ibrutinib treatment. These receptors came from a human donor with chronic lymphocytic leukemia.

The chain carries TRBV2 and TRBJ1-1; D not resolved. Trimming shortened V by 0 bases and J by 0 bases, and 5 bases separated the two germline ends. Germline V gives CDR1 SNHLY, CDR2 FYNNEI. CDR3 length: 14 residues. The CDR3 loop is CASSEAGMNTEAFF. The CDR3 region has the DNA TGTGCCAGCAGTGAAGCCGGTATGAACACTGAAGCTTTCTTT.

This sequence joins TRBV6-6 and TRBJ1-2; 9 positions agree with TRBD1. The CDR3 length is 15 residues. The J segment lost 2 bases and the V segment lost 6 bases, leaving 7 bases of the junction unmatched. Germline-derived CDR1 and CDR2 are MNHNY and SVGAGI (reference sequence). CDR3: CASRIQQGANYGYTF. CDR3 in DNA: TGTGCCAGCAGGATACAACAGGGGGCCAACTATGGCTACACCTTC.

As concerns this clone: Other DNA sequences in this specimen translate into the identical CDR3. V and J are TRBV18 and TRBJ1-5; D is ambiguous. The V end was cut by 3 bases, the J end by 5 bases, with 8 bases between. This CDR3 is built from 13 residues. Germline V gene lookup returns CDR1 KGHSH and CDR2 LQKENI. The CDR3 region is CASSPDRDQPQHF. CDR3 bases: TGTGCCAGCTCACCGGACCGGGATCAGCCCCAGCATTTT.

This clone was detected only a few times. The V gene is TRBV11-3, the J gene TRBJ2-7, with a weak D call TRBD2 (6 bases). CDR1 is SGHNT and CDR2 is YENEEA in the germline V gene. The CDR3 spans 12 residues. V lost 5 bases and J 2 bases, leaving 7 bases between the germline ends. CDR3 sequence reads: CASSGGAYEQYF. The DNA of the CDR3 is TGTGCCAGCAGCGGAGGGGCCTACGAGCAGTACTTC.

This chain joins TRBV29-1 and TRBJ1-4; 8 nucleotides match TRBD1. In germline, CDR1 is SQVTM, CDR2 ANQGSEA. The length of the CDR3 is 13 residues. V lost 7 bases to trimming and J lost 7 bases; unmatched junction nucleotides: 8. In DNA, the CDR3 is TGCAGCGCCGAAGCAGGGGGCAGTGAAAAACTGTTTTTT. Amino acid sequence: CSAEAGGSEKLFF.

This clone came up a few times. CDR3 sequence: CAWETGDFNNSPLHF. The CDR3 DNA sequence: TGTGCCTGGGAGACAGGCGACTTCAATAATTCACCCCTCCACTTT. The rearrangement uses TRBV30 and TRBJ1-6, with D maybe TRBD1 (6 bases). CDR1 is GTSNPN, CDR2 SVGIG, per germline (reference sequence). Trimming pared 5 bases from V and 5 bases from J, leaving 16 bases between. This CDR3 contains 15 residues. The full variable domain, rest sourced from reference TRBV30 and TRBJ1-6, is SQTIHQWPATLVQPVGSPLSLECTVEGTSNPNLYWYRQAAGRGLQLLFYSVGIGQISSEVPQNLSASRPQDRQFILSSKKLLLSDSGFYLCAWETGDFNNSPLHFGNGTRLTVT.

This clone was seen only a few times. In DNA, the CDR3 is TGTGCCAGAAGCTTATTGGAGGTTGCCTGTTACGAGCAGTACTTC. Protein product: CARSLLEVACYEQYF. The chain uses TRBV5-3 and TRBJ2-7; the D gene is possibly TRBD2 (5 bases). TRBV5-3 is recorded as an ORF, its role being uncertain. V lost 2 bases, J lost 4 bases, and 16 bases lay in between. This CDR3 is built from 15 residues.

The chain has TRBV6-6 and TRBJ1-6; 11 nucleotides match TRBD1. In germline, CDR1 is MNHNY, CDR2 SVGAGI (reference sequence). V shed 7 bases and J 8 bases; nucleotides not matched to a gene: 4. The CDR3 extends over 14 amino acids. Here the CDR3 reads CASTTGQGDSPLHF. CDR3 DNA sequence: TGTGCCAGCACCACGGGACAGGGGGATTCACCCCTCCACTTT.

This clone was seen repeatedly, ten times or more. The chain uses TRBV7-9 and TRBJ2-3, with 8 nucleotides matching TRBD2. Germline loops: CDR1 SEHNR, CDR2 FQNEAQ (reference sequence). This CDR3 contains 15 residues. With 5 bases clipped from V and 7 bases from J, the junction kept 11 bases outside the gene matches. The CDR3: CASSPGTRRVNTQYF. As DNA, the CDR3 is TGTGCCAGCAGCCCCGGGACTAGAAGGGTGAATACGCAGTATTTT.

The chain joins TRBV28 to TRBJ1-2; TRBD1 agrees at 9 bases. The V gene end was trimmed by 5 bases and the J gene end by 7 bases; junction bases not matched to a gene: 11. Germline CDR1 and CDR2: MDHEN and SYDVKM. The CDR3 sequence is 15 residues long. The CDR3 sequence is CASSPHQTGGGGYTF. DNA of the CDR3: TGTGCCAGCAGTCCTCATCAGACAGGGGGTGGTGGCTACACCTTC.

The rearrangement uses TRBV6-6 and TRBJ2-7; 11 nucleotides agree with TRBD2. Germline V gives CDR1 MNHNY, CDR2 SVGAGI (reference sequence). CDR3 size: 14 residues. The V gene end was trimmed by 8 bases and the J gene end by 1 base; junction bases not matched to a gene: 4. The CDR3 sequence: CASLTSGGSYEQYF. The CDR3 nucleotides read TGTGCCAGCCTTACTAGCGGGGGTTCCTACGAGCAGTACTTC.

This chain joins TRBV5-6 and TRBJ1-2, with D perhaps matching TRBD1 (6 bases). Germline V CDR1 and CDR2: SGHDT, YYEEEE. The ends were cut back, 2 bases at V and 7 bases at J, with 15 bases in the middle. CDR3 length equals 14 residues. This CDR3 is CASSFGRGSGGYTF. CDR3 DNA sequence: TGTGCCAGCAGCTTCGGCAGGGGTTCAGGTGGCTACACCTTC.

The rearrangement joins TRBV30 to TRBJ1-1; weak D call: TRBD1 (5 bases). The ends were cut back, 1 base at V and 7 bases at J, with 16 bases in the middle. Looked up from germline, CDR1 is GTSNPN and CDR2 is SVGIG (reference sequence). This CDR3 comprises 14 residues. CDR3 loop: CAWSAQAGLGEAFF. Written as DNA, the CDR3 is TGTGCCTGGAGTGCCCAGGCAGGGCTGGGTGAAGCTTTCTTT.

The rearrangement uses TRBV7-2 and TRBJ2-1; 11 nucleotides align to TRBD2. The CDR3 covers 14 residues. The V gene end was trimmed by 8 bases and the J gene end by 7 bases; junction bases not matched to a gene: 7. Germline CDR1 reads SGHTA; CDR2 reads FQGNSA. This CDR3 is CASLLAGGGNEQFF. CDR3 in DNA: TGTGCCAGCCTGCTAGCGGGGGGAGGGAATGAGCAGTTCTTC.